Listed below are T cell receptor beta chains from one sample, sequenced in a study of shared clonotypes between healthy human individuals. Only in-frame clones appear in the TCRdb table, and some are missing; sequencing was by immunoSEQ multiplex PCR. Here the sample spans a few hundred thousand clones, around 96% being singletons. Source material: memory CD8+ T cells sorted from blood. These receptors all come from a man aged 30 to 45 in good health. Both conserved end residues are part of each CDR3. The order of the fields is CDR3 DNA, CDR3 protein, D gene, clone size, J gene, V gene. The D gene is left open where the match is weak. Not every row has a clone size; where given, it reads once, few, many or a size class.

cdr3_nt: TGTGCCACTTGGACTAGCGGCGCCAAAAACATTCAGTACTTC
cdr3_aa: CATWTSGAKNIQYF
d_call: TRBD2
clone_size: .
j_call: TRBJ2-4
v_call: TRBV2

cdr3_nt: TGTGCCAGCAGTGAGGTAGCGGGCCCCGCCGGGGAGCTGTTTTTT
cdr3_aa: CASSEVAGPAGELFF
d_call: TRBD2
clone_size: .
j_call: TRBJ2-2
v_call: TRBV6-1

cdr3_nt: TGTGCCAGCAGTTCTCCCCGAAGGGGCAGATACGAGCAGTACTTC
cdr3_aa: CASSSPRRGRYEQYF
d_call: .
clone_size: .
j_call: TRBJ2-7
v_call: TRBV28

cdr3_nt: TGTGCCACCAATCGCCCCCTCTCTGGGGCCAACGTCCTGACTTTC
cdr3_aa: CATNRPLSGANVLTF
d_call: .
clone_size: .
j_call: TRBJ2-6
v_call: TRBV27

cdr3_nt: TGTGCCAGCAGTGTCGGAGGGAGGGCGGGGGAGCTGTTTTTT
cdr3_aa: CASSVGGRAGELFF
d_call: TRBD2
clone_size: .
j_call: TRBJ2-2
v_call: TRBV6-5

cdr3_nt: TGTGCCAGCAGCCCAAGGGCCAACAGGGGGGCGAGGTATGGCTACACCTTC
cdr3_aa: CASSPRANRGARYGYTF
d_call: TRBD1
clone_size: once
j_call: TRBJ1-2
v_call: TRBV28

cdr3_nt: TGCGCCAGCAGCCCCCTAGCGGTCACCACAGATACGCAGTATTTT
cdr3_aa: CASSPLAVTTDTQYF
d_call: TRBD2
clone_size: .
j_call: TRBJ2-3
v_call: TRBV5-1

cdr3_nt: TGTGCCAGCAGACCACGACTAGTGGAGAAAGATACGCAGTATTTT
cdr3_aa: CASRPRLVEKDTQYF
d_call: .
clone_size: .
j_call: TRBJ2-3
v_call: TRBV7-9

cdr3_nt: TGTGCCAGTAGTATAGAGGGGACTAGCGGGTTCGATGAGCAGTTCTTC
cdr3_aa: CASSIEGTSGFDEQFF
d_call: TRBD2
clone_size: .
j_call: TRBJ2-1
v_call: TRBV19

cdr3_nt: TGTGCCAGTAAATCTAGCGGGAGGACTCCGTTCTCCTACAATGAGCAGTTCTTC
cdr3_aa: CASKSSGRTPFSYNEQFF
d_call: TRBD2
clone_size: .
j_call: TRBJ2-1
v_call: TRBV19

cdr3_nt: TGCAGCGCGCTTACCTACGAGCAGTACTTC
cdr3_aa: CSALTYEQYF
d_call: .
clone_size: .
j_call: TRBJ2-7
v_call: TRBV29-1

cdr3_nt: TGTGCCAATCTTGGGGGTAGGAATTCACCCCTCCACTTT
cdr3_aa: CANLGGRNSPLHF
d_call: .
clone_size: .
j_call: TRBJ1-6
v_call: TRBV11-3

cdr3_nt: TGCGCCAGCCATCGACTAGCGGGAGAACGCTCCTACAATGAGCAGTTCTTC
cdr3_aa: CASHRLAGERSYNEQFF
d_call: TRBD2
clone_size: .
j_call: TRBJ2-1
v_call: TRBV5-1

cdr3_nt: TGTGCCAGCAGTTGGAAGTTCGGCAGCTACAATGAGCAGTTCTTC
cdr3_aa: CASSWKFGSYNEQFF
d_call: .
clone_size: .
j_call: TRBJ2-1
v_call: TRBV6-5

cdr3_nt: TGTGCCTGGAGAGGAACCGCGACAGGTCCTAACTATGGCTACACCTTC
cdr3_aa: CAWRGTATGPNYGYTF
d_call: .
clone_size: .
j_call: TRBJ1-2
v_call: TRBV30

cdr3_nt: TGTGCCAGCTCACCAACTCCTGGACTAGTAGGTAGTTACGAGCAGTACTTC
cdr3_aa: CASSPTPGLVGSYEQYF
d_call: TRBD2
clone_size: .
j_call: TRBJ2-7
v_call: TRBV18

cdr3_nt: TGTGCCAGCAGTTTATCTGGGGGAACGACCACCTTC
cdr3_aa: CASSLSGGTTTF
d_call: .
clone_size: .
j_call: TRBJ1-2
v_call: TRBV28

cdr3_nt: TGCGCCAGCAGCTTGGGCTATGAACTAGCCAAAAACATTCAGTACTTC
cdr3_aa: CASSLGYELAKNIQYF
d_call: .
clone_size: once
j_call: TRBJ2-4
v_call: TRBV5-1

cdr3_nt: TGTGCCAGCAGCTTGAGGGGATATGGCAATCAGCCCCAGCATTTT
cdr3_aa: CASSLRGYGNQPQHF
d_call: .
clone_size: .
j_call: TRBJ1-5
v_call: TRBV5-6

cdr3_nt: TGCGCCAGCAGCCAAGAAGGGACTAGCGGGAGAACAGATACGCAGTATTTT
cdr3_aa: CASSQEGTSGRTDTQYF
d_call: TRBD2
clone_size: .
j_call: TRBJ2-3
v_call: TRBV4-1

cdr3_nt: TGTGCCAGCACCATAGGGGACGGCTCCTACGAGCAGTACTTC
cdr3_aa: CASTIGDGSYEQYF
d_call: .
clone_size: .
j_call: TRBJ2-7
v_call: TRBV6-1

cdr3_nt: TGCGCCAGCAGCCAAGGGTCTAGCGGGAGGAACGAGCAGTACTTC
cdr3_aa: CASSQGSSGRNEQYF
d_call: TRBD2
clone_size: .
j_call: TRBJ2-7
v_call: TRBV4-1

cdr3_nt: TGTGCCAGCAGCCAAGCTGGACTAGCGCCAACTACGAACACCGGGGAGCTGTTTTTT
cdr3_aa: CASSQAGLAPTTNTGELFF
d_call: TRBD2
clone_size: once
j_call: TRBJ2-2
v_call: TRBV4-2

cdr3_nt: TGTGCCAGCGCCACCGCTACAGATACGCAGTATTTT
cdr3_aa: CASATATDTQYF
d_call: .
clone_size: .
j_call: TRBJ2-3
v_call: TRBV28

cdr3_nt: TGTGCCAGCAACAGGGATAGCAATCAGCCCCAGCATTTT
cdr3_aa: CASNRDSNQPQHF
d_call: .
clone_size: once
j_call: TRBJ1-5
v_call: TRBV2

cdr3_nt: TGTGCCAGCAGCCAAGATCGTGGGGGGCCCGAGCAGTACTTC
cdr3_aa: CASSQDRGGPEQYF
d_call: .
clone_size: .
j_call: TRBJ2-7
v_call: TRBV4-2

cdr3_nt: TGTGCCAGCAGCTTTGAGGGGTCGCGGAACATTCAGTACTTC
cdr3_aa: CASSFEGSRNIQYF
d_call: .
clone_size: .
j_call: TRBJ2-4
v_call: TRBV11-2

cdr3_nt: TGTGCCAGCAGTTTTAGGTCCTCTCCCTACAATGAGCAGTTCTTC
cdr3_aa: CASSFRSSPYNEQFF
d_call: .
clone_size: .
j_call: TRBJ2-1
v_call: TRBV28